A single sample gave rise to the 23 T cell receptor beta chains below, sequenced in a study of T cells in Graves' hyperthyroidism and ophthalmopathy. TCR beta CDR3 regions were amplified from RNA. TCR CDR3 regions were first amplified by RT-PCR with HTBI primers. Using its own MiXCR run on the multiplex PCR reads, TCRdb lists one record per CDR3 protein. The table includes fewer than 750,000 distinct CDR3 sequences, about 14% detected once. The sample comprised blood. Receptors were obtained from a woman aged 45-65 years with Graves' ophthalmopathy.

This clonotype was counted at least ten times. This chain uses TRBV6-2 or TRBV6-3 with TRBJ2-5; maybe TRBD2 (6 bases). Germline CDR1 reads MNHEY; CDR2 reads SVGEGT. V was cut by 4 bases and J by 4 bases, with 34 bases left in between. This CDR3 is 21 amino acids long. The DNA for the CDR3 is TGTGCCAGCAGTTCCTACGGAGGGACTCCTAGACCCGACAGCCCCCCAGAGACCCAGTACTTC. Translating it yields CASSSYGGTPRPDSPPETQYF.

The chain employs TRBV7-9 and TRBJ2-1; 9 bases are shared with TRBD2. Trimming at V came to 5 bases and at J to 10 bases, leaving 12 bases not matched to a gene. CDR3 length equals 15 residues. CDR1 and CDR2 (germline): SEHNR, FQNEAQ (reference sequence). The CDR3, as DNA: TGTGCCAGCAGCCCGTCTGGCGGGAGGGCCATCGAGCAGTTCTTC. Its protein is CASSPSGGRAIEQFF.

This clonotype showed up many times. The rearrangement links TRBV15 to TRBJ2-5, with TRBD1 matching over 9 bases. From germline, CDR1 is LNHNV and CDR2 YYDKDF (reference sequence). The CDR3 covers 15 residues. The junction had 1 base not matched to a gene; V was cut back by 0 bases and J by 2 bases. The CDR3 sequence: CATSREGQGQETQYF. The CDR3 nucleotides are TGTGCCACCAGCAGAGAAGGACAGGGGCAAGAGACCCAGTACTTC.

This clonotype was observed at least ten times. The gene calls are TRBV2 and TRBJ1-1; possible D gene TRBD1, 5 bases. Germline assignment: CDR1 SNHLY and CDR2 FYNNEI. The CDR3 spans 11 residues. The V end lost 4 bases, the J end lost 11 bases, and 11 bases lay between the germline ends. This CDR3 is CASSVQVGAFF. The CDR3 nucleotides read TGTGCCAGCAGTGTACAGGTTGGGGCTTTCTTT.

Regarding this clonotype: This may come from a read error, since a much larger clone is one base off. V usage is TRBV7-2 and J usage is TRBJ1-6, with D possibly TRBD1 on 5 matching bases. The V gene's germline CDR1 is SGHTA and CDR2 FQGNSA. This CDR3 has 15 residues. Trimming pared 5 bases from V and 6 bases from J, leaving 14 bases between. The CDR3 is CASSPRTLANSPLHF. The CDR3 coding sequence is TGTGCCAGCAGCCCCCGGACACTTGCTAATTCACCCCTCCACTTT. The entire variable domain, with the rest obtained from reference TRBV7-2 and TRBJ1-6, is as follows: GAGVSQSPSNKVTEKGKDVELRCDPISGHTALYWYRQSLGQGLEFLIYFQGNSAPDKSGLPSDRFSAERTGGSVSTLTIQRTQQEDSAVYLCASSPRTLANSPLHFGNGTRLTVT.

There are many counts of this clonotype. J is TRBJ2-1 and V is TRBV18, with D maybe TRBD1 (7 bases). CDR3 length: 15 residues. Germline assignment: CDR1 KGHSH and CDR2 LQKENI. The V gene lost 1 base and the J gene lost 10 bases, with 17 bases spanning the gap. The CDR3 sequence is CASSPLTGEDGEQFF. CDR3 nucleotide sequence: TGTGCCAGCTCACCACTTACAGGGGAGGATGGCGAGCAGTTCTTC.

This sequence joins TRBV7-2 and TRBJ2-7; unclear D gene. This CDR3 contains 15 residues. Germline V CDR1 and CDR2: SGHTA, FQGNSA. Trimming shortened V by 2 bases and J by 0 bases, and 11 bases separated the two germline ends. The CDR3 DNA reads TGTGCCAGCAGCTTAAGTCTCTTAAACTCCTACGAGCAGTACTTC. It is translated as CASSLSLLNSYEQYF.

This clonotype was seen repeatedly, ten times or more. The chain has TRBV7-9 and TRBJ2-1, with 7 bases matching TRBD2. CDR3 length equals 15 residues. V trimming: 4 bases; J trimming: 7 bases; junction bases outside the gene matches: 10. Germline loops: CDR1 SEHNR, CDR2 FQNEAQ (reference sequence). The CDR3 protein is CASSSLGGSGNEQFF. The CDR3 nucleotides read TGTGCCAGCAGCTCCCTCGGGGGGAGCGGGAATGAGCAGTTCTTC.

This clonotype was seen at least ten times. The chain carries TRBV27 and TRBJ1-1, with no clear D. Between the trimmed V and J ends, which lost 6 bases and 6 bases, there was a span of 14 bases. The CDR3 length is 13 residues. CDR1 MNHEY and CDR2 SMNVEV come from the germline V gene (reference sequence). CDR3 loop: CASSEPGGAEAFF. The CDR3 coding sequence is TGTGCCAGCAGCGAACCGGGTGGCGCTGAAGCTTTCTTT.

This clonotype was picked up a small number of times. The CDR3 DNA sequence: TGTGCCAGCAGCCAAGAGGCTAGCAGTAATGAGCAGTTCTTC. Its translation: CASSQEASSNEQFF. V and J are TRBV4-2 and TRBJ2-1; tentatively, D is TRBD2 (5 bases). Germline CDR1 LGHNA, CDR2 YNFKEQ. The CDR3 contains 14 residues. Trimming cost V 0 bases and J 7 bases, with 10 bases left between them.

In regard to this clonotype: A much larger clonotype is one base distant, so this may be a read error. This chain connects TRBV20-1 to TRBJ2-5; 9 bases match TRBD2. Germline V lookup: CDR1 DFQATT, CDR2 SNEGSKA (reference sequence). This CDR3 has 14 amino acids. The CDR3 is CRAPPPSGTETQYF. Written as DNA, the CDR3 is TGCAGAGCTCCGCCCCCTAGCGGGACTGAGACCCAGTACTTC.

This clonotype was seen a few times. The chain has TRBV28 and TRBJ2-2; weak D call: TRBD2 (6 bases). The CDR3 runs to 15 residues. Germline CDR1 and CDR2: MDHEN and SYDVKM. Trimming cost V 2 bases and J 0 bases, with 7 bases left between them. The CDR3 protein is CASSLASANTGELFF. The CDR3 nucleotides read TGTGCCAGCAGTTTAGCTAGCGCGAACACCGGGGAGCTGTTTTTT.

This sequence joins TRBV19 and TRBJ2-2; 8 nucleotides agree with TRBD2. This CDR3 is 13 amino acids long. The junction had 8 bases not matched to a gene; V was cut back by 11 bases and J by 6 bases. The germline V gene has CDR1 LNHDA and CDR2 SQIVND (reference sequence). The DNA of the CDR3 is TGTGCCTTGAGCGGGAGTGGGGCCGGGGAGCTGTTTTTT. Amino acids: CALSGSGAGELFF. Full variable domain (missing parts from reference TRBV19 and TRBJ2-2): DGGITQSPKYLFRKEGQNVTLSCEQNLNHDAMYWYRQDPGQGLRLIYYSQIVNDFQKGDIAEGYSVSREKKESFPLTVTSAQKNPTAFYLCALSGSGAGELFFGEGSRLTVL.

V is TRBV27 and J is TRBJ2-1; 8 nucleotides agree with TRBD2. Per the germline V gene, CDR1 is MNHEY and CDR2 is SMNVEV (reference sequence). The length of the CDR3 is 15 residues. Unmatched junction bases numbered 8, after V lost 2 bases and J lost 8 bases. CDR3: CASSLDFGRGDEQFF. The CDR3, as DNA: TGTGCCAGCAGTTTAGATTTCGGGAGGGGCGATGAGCAGTTCTTC.

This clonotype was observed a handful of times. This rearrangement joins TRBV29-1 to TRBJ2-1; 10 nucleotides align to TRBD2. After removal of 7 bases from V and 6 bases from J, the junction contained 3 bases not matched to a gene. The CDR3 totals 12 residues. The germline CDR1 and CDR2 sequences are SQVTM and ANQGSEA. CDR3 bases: TGCAGCGAGGCTAGCGGGAGCAATGAGCAGTTCTTC. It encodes CSEASGSNEQFF.

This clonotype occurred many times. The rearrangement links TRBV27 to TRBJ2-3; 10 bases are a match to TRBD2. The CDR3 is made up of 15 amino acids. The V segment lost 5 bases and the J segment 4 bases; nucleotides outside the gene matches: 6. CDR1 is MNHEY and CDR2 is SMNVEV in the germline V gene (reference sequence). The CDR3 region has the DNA TGTGCCAGCAGTCTAGCGGGAGAAGGGGCAGATACGCAGTATTTT. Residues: CASSLAGEGADTQYF.

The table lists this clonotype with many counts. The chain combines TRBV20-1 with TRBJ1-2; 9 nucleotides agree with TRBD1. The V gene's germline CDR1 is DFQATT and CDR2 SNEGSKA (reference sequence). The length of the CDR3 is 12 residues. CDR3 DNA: TGCACCAGGGACAGGGAGAGGGATGGCTACACCTTC. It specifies CTRDRERDGYTF.

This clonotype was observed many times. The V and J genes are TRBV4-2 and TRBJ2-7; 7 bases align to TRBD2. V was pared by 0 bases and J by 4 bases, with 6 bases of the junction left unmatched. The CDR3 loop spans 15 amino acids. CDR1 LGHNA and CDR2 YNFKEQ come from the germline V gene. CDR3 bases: TGTGCCAGCAGCCAAGATCTTAGCGGGCCTTACGAGCAGTACTTC. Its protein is CASSQDLSGPYEQYF.

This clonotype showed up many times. CDR3 in DNA: TGTGCCAGCAGCACAACACAGGGTTTGGGCAATCAGCCCCAGCATTTT. It is translated as CASSTTQGLGNQPQHF. This chain connects TRBV28 to TRBJ1-5; the D gene is possibly TRBD1 (6 bases). The CDR3 has 16 amino acids. The V gene's germline CDR1 is MDHEN and CDR2 SYDVKM. V was clipped by 6 bases and J by 2 bases, with 17 bases between them. Full variable domain (remainder filled in from reference TRBV28 and TRBJ1-5): DVKVTQSSRYLVKRTGEKVFLECVQDMDHENMFWYRQDPGLGLRLIYFSYDVKMKEKGDIPEGYSVSREKKERFSLILESASTNQTSMYLCASSTTQGLGNQPQHFGDGTRLSIL.

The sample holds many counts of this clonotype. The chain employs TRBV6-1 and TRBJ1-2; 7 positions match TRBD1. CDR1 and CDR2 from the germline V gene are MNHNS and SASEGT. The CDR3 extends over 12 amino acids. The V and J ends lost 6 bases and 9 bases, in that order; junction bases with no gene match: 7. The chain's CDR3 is CASRLDRNSYTF. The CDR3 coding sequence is TGTGCCAGCAGATTGGACAGGAACAGCTACACCTTC.

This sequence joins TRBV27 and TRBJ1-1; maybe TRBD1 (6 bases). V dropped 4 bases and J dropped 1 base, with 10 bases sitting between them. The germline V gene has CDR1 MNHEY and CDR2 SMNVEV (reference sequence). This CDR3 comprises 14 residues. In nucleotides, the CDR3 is TGTGCCAGCAGTTACAGGGTGGCGAACACTGAAGCTTTCTTT. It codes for CASSYRVANTEAFF.

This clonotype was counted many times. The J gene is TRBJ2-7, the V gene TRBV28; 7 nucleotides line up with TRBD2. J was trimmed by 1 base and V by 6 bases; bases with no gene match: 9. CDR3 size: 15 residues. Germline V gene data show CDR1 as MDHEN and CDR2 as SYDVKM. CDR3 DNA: TGTGCCAGCAGCCTCCCACCGGGGGGTTCCTACGAGCAGTACTTC. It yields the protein CASSLPPGGSYEQYF. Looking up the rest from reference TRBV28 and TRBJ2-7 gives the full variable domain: DVKVTQSSRYLVKRTGEKVFLECVQDMDHENMFWYRQDPGLGLRLIYFSYDVKMKEKGDIPEGYSVSREKKERFSLILESASTNQTSMYLCASSLPPGGSYEQYFGPGTRLTVT.

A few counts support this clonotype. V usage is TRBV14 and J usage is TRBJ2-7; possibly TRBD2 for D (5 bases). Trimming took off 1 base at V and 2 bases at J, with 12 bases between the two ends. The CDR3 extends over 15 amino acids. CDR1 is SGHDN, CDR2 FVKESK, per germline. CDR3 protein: CASSQGPDSTYEQYF. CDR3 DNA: TGTGCCAGCAGCCAAGGGCCGGACTCAACCTACGAGCAGTACTTC. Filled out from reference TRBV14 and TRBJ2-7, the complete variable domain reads EAGVTQFPSHSVIEKGQTVTLRCDPISGHDNLYWYRRVMGKEIKFLLHFVKESKQDESGMPNNRFLAERTGGTYSTLKVQPAELEDSGVYFCASSQGPDSTYEQYFGPGTRLTVT.